One TCR beta chain is described in this entry. This record comes from a study of T cells in women clearing cervical HPV infection. Profiling relied on immunoSEQ multiplex PCR, and the TCRdb table lists in-frame clones only, not all of them. Its listing shows roughly 34,000 clones. This sequence originates from a woman aged 18 to 75 with a cervical HPV16 infection that either progressed to CIN3+ or cleared (not recorded which). Material for sequencing was blood buffy coat.

This chain's CDR3 is CASSVRGYEQYF. CDR3 DNA, as far as it was read: TGTGCCAGCAGTGTAAGGGGCTACGAG. This rearrangement joins TRBV2 to TRBJ2-7; possible D gene TRBD1, 5 bases. The CDR3 end falls 3 residues outside the read, so it is completed with the germline J gene. Germline V gene data show CDR1 as SNHLY and CDR2 as FYNNEI. CDR3 length equals 12 residues. Trimming cost V 4 bases and J 3 bases, with 7 bases left between them. The complete variable domain, with remaining parts taken from reference TRBV2 and TRBJ2-7, reads EPEVTQTPSHQVTQMGQEVILRCVPISNHLYFYWYRQILGQKVEFLVSFYNNEISEKSEIFDDQFSVERPDGSNFTLKIRSTKLEDSAMYFCASSVRGYEQYFGPGTRLTVT.